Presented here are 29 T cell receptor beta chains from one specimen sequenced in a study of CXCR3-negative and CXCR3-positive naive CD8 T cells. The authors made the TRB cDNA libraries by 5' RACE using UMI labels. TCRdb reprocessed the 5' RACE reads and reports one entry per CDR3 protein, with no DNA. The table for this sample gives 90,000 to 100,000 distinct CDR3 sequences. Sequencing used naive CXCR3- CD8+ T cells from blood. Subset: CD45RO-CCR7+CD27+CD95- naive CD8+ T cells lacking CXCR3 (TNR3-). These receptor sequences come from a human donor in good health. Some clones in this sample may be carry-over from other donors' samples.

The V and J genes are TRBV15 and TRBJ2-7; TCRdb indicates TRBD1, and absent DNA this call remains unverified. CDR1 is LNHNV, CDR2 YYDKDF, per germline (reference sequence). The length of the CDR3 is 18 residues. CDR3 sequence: CATSRDPGQGLSSYEQYF.

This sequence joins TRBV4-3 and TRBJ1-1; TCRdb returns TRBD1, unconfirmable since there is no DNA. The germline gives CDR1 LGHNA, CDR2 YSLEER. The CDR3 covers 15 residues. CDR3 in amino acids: CASSSARTENTEAFF.

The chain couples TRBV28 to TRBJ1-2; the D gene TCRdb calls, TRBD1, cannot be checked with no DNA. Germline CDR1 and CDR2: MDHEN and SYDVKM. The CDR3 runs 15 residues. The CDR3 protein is CASSLTGGANYGYTF.

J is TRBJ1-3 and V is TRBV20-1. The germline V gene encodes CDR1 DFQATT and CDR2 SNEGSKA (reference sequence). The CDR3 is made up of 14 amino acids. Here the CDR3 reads CSATLITSGNTIYF.

CDR3 loop: CSVERQGASTDTQYF. The chain uses TRBV29-1 and TRBJ2-3; checking the TCRdb D call of TRBD1 is not possible without DNA. Looked up from germline, CDR1 is SQVTM and CDR2 is ANQGSEA. The CDR3 runs 15 residues.

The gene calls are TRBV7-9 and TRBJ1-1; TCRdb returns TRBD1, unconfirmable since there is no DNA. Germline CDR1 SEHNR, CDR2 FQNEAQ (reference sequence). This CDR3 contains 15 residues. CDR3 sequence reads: CASSLGGLGNTEAFF.

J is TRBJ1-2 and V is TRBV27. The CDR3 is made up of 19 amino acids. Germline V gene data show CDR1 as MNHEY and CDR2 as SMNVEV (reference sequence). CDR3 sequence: CASSLSSSRRDNSYYGYTF.

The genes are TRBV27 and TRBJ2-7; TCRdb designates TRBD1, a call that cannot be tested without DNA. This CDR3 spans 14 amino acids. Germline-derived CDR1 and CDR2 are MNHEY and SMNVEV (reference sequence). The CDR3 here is CASSPLPSSYEQYF.

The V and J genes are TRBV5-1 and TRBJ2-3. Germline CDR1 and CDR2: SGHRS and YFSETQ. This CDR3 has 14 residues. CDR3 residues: CASSLETFTDTQYF.

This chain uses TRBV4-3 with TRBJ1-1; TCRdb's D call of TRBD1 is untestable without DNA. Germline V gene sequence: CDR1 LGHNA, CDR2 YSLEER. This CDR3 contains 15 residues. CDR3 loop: CASSQGGGSNTEAFF.

The CDR3 sequence is CASSPVGLYNEQFF. V usage is TRBV27 and J usage is TRBJ2-1. This CDR3 has 14 residues. Germline assignment: CDR1 MNHEY and CDR2 SMNVEV (reference sequence).

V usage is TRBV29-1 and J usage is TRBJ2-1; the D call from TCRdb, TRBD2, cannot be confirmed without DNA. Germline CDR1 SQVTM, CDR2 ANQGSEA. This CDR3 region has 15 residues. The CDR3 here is CSVEEIAGVYNEQFF.

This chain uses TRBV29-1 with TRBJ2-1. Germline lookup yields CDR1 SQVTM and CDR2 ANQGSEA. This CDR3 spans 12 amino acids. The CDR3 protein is CSVDEGINEQFF.

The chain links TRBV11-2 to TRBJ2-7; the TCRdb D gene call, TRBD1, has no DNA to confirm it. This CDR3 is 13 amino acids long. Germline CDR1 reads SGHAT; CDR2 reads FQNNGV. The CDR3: CASSVTGAYEQYF.

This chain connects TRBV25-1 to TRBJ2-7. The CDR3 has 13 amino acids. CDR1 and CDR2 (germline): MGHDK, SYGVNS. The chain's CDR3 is CASSDEYSYEQYF.

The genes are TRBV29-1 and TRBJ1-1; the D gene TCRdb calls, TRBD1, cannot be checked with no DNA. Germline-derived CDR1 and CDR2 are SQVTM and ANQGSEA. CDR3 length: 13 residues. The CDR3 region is CSVVGQSYTEAFF.

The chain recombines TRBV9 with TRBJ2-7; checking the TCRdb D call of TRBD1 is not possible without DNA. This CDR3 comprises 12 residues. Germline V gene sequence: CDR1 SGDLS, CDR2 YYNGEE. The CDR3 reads CASSAPDHEQYF.

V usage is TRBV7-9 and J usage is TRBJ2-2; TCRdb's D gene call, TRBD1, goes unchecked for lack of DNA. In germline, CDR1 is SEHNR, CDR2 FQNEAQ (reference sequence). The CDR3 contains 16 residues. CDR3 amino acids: CASSSGQGPPTGELFF.

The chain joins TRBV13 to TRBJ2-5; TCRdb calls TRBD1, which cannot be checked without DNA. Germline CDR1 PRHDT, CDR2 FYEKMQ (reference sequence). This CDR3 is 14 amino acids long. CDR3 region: CASSFGTGEETQYF.

CDR3 residues: CASSGSGRAHTGELFF. The chain employs TRBV9 and TRBJ2-2; the TCRdb D gene call, TRBD2, has no DNA to confirm it. CDR1 is SGDLS, CDR2 YYNGEE, per germline. This CDR3 contains 16 residues. Looking up the rest from reference TRBV9 and TRBJ2-2 gives the full variable domain: DSGVTQTPKHLITATGQRVTLRCSPRSGDLSVYWYQQSLDQGLQFLIQYYNGEERAKGNILERFSAQQFPDLHSELNLSSLELGDSALYFCASSGSGRAHTGELFFGEGSRLTVL.

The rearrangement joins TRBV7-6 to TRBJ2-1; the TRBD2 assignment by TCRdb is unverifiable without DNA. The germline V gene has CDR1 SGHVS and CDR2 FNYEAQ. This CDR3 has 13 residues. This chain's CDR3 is CASSFGAGNEQFF.

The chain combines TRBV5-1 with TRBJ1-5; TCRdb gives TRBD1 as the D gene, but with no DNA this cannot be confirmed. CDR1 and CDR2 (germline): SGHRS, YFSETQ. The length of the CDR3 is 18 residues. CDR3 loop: CASSFFGAKGSSNQPQHF.

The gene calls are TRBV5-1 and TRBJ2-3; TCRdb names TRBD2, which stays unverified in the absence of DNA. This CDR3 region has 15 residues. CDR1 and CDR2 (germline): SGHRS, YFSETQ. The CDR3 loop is CASSSRTSGTDTQYF.

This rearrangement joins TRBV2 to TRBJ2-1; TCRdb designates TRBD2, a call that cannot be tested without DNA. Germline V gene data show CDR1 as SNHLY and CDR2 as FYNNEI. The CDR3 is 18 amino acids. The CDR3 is CASSEVYLAGGVYNEQFF.

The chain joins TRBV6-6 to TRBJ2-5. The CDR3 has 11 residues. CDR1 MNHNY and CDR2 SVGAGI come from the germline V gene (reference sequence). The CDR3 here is CASSAWETQYF.

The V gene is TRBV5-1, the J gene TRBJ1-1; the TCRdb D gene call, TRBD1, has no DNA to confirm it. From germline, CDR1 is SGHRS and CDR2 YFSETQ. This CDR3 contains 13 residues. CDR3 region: CASTPRGAGQAFF. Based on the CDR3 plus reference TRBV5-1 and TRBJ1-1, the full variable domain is KAGVTQTPRYLIKTRGQQVTLSCSPISGHRSVSWYQQTPGQGLQFLFEYFSETQRNKGNFPGRFSGRQFSNSRSEMNVSTLELGDSALYLCASTPRGAGQAFFGQGTRLTVV.

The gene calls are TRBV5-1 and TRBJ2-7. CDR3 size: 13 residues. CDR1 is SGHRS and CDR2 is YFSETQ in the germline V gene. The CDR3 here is CASSLSPKHEQYF.

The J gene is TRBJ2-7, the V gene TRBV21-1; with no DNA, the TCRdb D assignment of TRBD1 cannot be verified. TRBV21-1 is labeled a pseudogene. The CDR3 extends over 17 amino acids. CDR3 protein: CASSGTTEADFSYEQYF.

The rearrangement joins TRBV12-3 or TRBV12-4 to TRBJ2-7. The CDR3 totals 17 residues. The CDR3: CASSSGSFLIKSYEQYF.